A selection of T cell receptor beta chains follows, all from one sample in a study of blood T cell repertoires in COVID-19. Libraries were prepared by immunoSEQ multiplex PCR; TCRdb keeps only in-frame clonotypes and omits some of them. The data show roughly 180,000 clones, about 81% seen once. The sample taken for sequencing was peripheral blood. All receptors derive from a woman of 80 years or more with COVID-19, enrolled during active disease. Both conserved end residues are part of each CDR3. The D gene is left open where the match is weak. Some rows mark clone size as missing; the rest say once, few, many or name a class of expanded clone.

j_gene: TRBJ1-3
v_gene: TRBV30
abundance: -
d_gene: -
CDR3aa: CAWSVQTGNTIYF
CDR3nt: TGTGCCTGGAGTGTACAGACTGGAAACACCATATATTTT

j_gene: TRBJ1-1
v_gene: TRBV4-3
abundance: -
d_gene: -
CDR3aa: CASSQDRQRHTEAFF
CDR3nt: TGCGCCAGCAGCCAAGATCGACAGAGACACACTGAAGCTTTCTTT

j_gene: TRBJ2-2
v_gene: TRBV7-9
abundance: -
d_gene: -
CDR3aa: CATTPYGGELFF
CDR3nt: TGTGCCACCACACCCTACGGCGGGGAGCTGTTTTTT

j_gene: TRBJ1-3
v_gene: TRBV4-1
abundance: once
d_gene: -
CDR3aa: CASSQASSLGNTIYF
CDR3nt: TGCGCCAGCAGCCAAGCCAGTTCTTTAGGAAACACCATATATTTT

j_gene: TRBJ1-3
v_gene: TRBV7-9
abundance: -
d_gene: -
CDR3aa: CASSRLEAGNTIYF
CDR3nt: TGTGCCAGCAGCCGTCTTGAGGCTGGAAACACCATATATTTT

j_gene: TRBJ1-2
v_gene: TRBV15
abundance: -
d_gene: TRBD1
CDR3aa: CATSRDPGTGSGYTF
CDR3nt: TGTGCCACCAGCAGAGACCCCGGGACAGGGTCTGGCTACACCTTC

j_gene: TRBJ1-1
v_gene: TRBV5-1
abundance: -
d_gene: TRBD1
CDR3aa: CASKGQGVVMNTEAFF
CDR3nt: TGCGCCAGCAAGGGACAGGGGGTTGTGATGAACACTGAAGCTTTCTTT

j_gene: TRBJ2-5
v_gene: TRBV2
abundance: few
d_gene: -
CDR3aa: CASSRDSASPQETQYF
CDR3nt: TGTGCCAGCAGCCGGGACTCCGCTTCTCCTCAAGAGACCCAGTACTTC

j_gene: TRBJ1-2
v_gene: TRBV29-1
abundance: -
d_gene: TRBD1
CDR3aa: CSVRAAGRGASYGYTF
CDR3nt: TGCAGCGTTCGGGCCGCTGGCAGGGGGGCCTCGTATGGCTACACCTTC

j_gene: TRBJ1-4
v_gene: TRBV6-2/TRBV6-3
abundance: -
d_gene: TRBD1
CDR3aa: CASSYRQGAEVNEKLFF
CDR3nt: TGTGCCAGCAGTTACCGACAGGGTGCCGAAGTTAATGAAAAACTGTTTTTT

j_gene: TRBJ2-1
v_gene: TRBV19
abundance: once
d_gene: TRBD2
CDR3aa: CASSIVGLAGSEQFF
CDR3nt: TGTGCCAGTAGTATTGTAGGACTAGCGGGAAGCGAGCAGTTCTTC

j_gene: TRBJ2-3
v_gene: TRBV7-9
abundance: -
d_gene: TRBD2
CDR3aa: CASSLGTSGSPPSF
CDR3nt: TGTGCCAGCAGCCTGGGGACTAGCGGGTCCCCCCCGAGTTTT

j_gene: TRBJ2-1
v_gene: TRBV7-9
abundance: -
d_gene: TRBD2
CDR3aa: CASSLPGGRVEKFF
CDR3nt: TGTGCCAGCAGCCTACCGGGGGGGAGAGTAGAGAAGTTCTTC

j_gene: TRBJ1-2
v_gene: TRBV4-1
abundance: -
d_gene: TRBD1
CDR3aa: CASSQGPPGQGYGYTF
CDR3nt: TGCGCCAGCAGCCAAGGCCCTCCGGGACAGGGGTATGGCTACACCTTC

j_gene: TRBJ1-1
v_gene: TRBV19
abundance: -
d_gene: -
CDR3aa: CASSDWGGTEAFF
CDR3nt: TGTGCCAGTAGTGATTGGGGAGGGACTGAAGCTTTCTTT

j_gene: TRBJ1-1
v_gene: TRBV4-1
abundance: -
d_gene: TRBD1
CDR3aa: CASSQTGTGLNTEAFF
CDR3nt: TGCGCCAGCAGCCAAACAGGGACAGGGTTGAACACTGAAGCTTTCTTT

j_gene: TRBJ2-1
v_gene: TRBV5-1
abundance: -
d_gene: TRBD1
CDR3aa: CASSSEGQGVNEQFF
CDR3nt: TGCGCCAGCAGCTCGGAGGGACAGGGGGTCAATGAGCAGTTCTTC

j_gene: TRBJ2-3
v_gene: TRBV2
abundance: -
d_gene: TRBD2
CDR3aa: CASSPGTRSTDTQYF
CDR3nt: TGTGCCAGCAGTCCCGGGACTAGAAGCACAGATACGCAGTATTTT

j_gene: TRBJ2-3
v_gene: TRBV4-3
abundance: -
d_gene: TRBD2
CDR3aa: CASSQDGTSAGDTQYF
CDR3nt: TGCGCCAGCAGCCAAGATGGCACTAGCGCCGGGGATACGCAGTATTTT

j_gene: TRBJ2-1
v_gene: TRBV6-5
abundance: -
d_gene: TRBD2
CDR3aa: CASSYLAGGPSSEQFF
CDR3nt: TGTGCCAGCAGTTACCTAGCGGGAGGGCCATCTAGTGAGCAGTTCTTC

j_gene: TRBJ2-7
v_gene: TRBV4-2
abundance: -
d_gene: -
CDR3aa: CAVKEGGLAVPYEQYF
CDR3nt: TGTGCCGTGAAAGAGGGGGGGCTAGCGGTCCCCTACGAGCAGTACTTC

j_gene: TRBJ2-1
v_gene: TRBV6-5
abundance: -
d_gene: -
CDR3aa: CASSMVRSSYNEQFF
CDR3nt: TGTGCCAGCTCAATGGTTCGGAGCTCCTACAATGAGCAGTTCTTC

j_gene: TRBJ2-2
v_gene: TRBV5-1
abundance: -
d_gene: TRBD1
CDR3aa: CASSKGQGDTGELFF
CDR3nt: TGCGCCAGCAGCAAGGGACAGGGAGACACCGGGGAGCTGTTTTTT

j_gene: TRBJ2-7
v_gene: TRBV7-9
abundance: hyperexpanded
d_gene: -
CDR3aa: CASSLEMAQRAYEQYF
CDR3nt: TGTGCCAGCAGCTTAGAAATGGCCCAGCGGGCCTACGAGCAGTACTTC

j_gene: TRBJ2-5
v_gene: TRBV11-3
abundance: -
d_gene: TRBD2
CDR3aa: CASSFLAGTTKETQYF
CDR3nt: TGTGCCAGCAGCTTCCTAGCGGGGACTACTAAAGAGACCCAGTACTTC

j_gene: TRBJ2-1
v_gene: TRBV14
abundance: -
d_gene: TRBD2
CDR3aa: CASSQRTSGGREQFF
CDR3nt: TGTGCCAGCAGCCAACGGACTAGCGGGGGGAGGGAGCAGTTCTTC

j_gene: TRBJ2-7
v_gene: TRBV5-1
abundance: few
d_gene: TRBD1
CDR3aa: CASSLGQGVYEQYF
CDR3nt: TGCGCCAGCAGCTTGGGTCAGGGGGTCTACGAGCAGTACTTC

j_gene: TRBJ2-7
v_gene: TRBV11-3
abundance: many
d_gene: -
CDR3aa: CASSRSDSYEQYF
CDR3nt: TGTGCCAGCAGCCGCAGTGACTCCTACGAGCAGTACTTC

j_gene: TRBJ2-7
v_gene: TRBV5-1
abundance: -
d_gene: TRBD1
CDR3aa: CASSWDPWTGAYEQYF
CDR3nt: TGCGCCAGCAGCTGGGATCCGTGGACAGGAGCCTACGAGCAGTACTTC

j_gene: TRBJ1-4
v_gene: TRBV18
abundance: -
d_gene: -
CDR3aa: CASSPQGGEKLFF
CDR3nt: TGTGCCAGCTCACCGCAGGGTGGTGAAAAACTGTTTTTT

j_gene: TRBJ2-1
v_gene: TRBV11-2
abundance: many
d_gene: TRBD2
CDR3aa: CASSLTLAGGRNEQFF
CDR3nt: TGTGCCAGCAGCTTAACCCTAGCGGGGGGGCGTAATGAGCAGTTCTTC

j_gene: TRBJ1-2
v_gene: TRBV7-8
abundance: -
d_gene: TRBD1
CDR3aa: CASSRRDRAEGYTF
CDR3nt: TGTGCCAGCAGCCGGAGGGACAGGGCTGAAGGCTACACCTTC

j_gene: TRBJ1-2
v_gene: TRBV30
abundance: -
d_gene: -
CDR3aa: CAWSVGLLLGYTF
CDR3nt: TGTGCCTGGAGTGTGGGACTGCTCCTGGGCTACACCTTC

j_gene: TRBJ1-2
v_gene: TRBV7-2
abundance: -
d_gene: TRBD1
CDR3aa: CASSIWTGRTARDYGYTF
CDR3nt: TGTGCCAGCAGCATCTGGACAGGGCGCACAGCACGGGACTATGGCTACACCTTC

j_gene: TRBJ2-5
v_gene: TRBV7-6
abundance: -
d_gene: TRBD2
CDR3aa: CASRQGTSEETQYF
CDR3nt: TGTGCCAGCAGGCAAGGGACTAGTGAAGAGACCCAGTACTTC

j_gene: TRBJ2-2
v_gene: TRBV10-3
abundance: few
d_gene: -
CDR3aa: CAIPGRVSGELFF
CDR3nt: TGTGCCATCCCCGGTCGGGTTAGCGGGGAGCTGTTTTTT